Only a few counts were recorded for the clone carrying this TCR beta chain. No antigen is known for it. One entry per CDR3 protein results from TCRdb running MiXCR on the PCR reads. The sample has roughly 40,000 distinct CDR3 sequences, less than 20% seen once; the top ten hold around 7%. A CD8+CD4-CCR7+CD45RA+ gate was used to sort naive CD8 T cells. The sample originates from a study of molecular identifiers for immune sequencing clone quantification. Whole-study context: Replicate RNA from about 19,000 or 110,000 naive CD8 T cells formed five aliquots; four were sequenced. Points from the study as a whole: Clones of above 20 RNA copies carried over 99% of effector molecules; in naive cells they carried under 1%.

The CDR3 sequence is 12 residues long. Germline V gives CDR1 LGHNA, CDR2 YSLEER. The clonotype originates from a human donor in good health. Some libraries in this study had Jurkat cell RNA spiked in. The V and J genes are TRBV4-3 and TRBJ2-2; 9 nucleotides align to TRBD1. Sequenced: naive CD8+ T cells from blood, with Jurkat cell RNA spiked in. Specified subset: FACS-sorted CD8+CD4-CCR7+CD45RA+ naive T cells. In nucleotides, the CDR3 is TGCGCACAGGGGGCCCCCACCGGGGAGCTGTTTTTT. Amino acids: CAQGAPTGELFF.